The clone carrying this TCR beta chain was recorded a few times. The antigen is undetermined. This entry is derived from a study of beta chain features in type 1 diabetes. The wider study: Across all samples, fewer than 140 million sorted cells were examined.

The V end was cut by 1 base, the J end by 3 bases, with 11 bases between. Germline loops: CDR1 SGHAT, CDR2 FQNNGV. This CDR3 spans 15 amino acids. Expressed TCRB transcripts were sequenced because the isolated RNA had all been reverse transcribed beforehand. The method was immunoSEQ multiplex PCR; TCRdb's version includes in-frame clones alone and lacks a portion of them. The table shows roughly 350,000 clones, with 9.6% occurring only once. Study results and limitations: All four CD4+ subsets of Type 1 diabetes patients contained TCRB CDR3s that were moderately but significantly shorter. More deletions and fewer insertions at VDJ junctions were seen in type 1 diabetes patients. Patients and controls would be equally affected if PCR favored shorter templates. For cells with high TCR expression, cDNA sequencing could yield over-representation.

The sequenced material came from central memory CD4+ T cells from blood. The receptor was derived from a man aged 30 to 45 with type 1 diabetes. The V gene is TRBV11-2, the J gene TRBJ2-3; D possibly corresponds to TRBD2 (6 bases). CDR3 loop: CASSLAGVETDTQYF. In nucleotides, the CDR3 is TGTGCCAGCAGCTTAGCGGGGGTTGAAACAGATACGCAGTATTTT.